These 5 T cell receptor beta chains share one sample of origin, sequenced in a study of control samples from healthy donors and cancer patients. The assay was immunoSEQ multiplex PCR, and TCRdb's table has in-frame clones only and misses some. Here the sample spans 70,000 to 75,000 clones, under 90% being singletons. The sample consisted of PBMCs. The receptor set was obtained from a man aged 60-69 years with lung cancer.

The chain combines TRBV6-5 with TRBJ2-7; D not certain. The CDR3 loop spans 13 amino acids. From germline, CDR1 is MNHEY and CDR2 SVGAGI. Trimming removed 11 bases from V and 1 base from J, with 15 bases in between. CDR3 in amino acids: CASEKGRSYEQYV. For the CDR3, the DNA is TGTGCCTCCGAGAAGGGAAGATCCTACGAGCAGTACGTC.

The chain uses TRBV15 and TRBJ1-3; no clear D gene. Trimming took 1 base from V and 6 from J, leaving 7 bases between them. Germline lookup yields CDR1 LNHNV and CDR2 YYDKDF (reference sequence). The CDR3 length is 13 residues. Written as DNA, the CDR3 is TGTGCCACCAGCAGAGGGATGGAAAACACCATATATTTT. This translates into CATSRGMENTIYF.

The chain employs TRBV6-5 and TRBJ1-5; perhaps TRBD1 as D (5 bases). The V and J ends lost 6 bases and 4 bases respectively, with 7 bases between them. The CDR3 is 12 residues long. CDR1 MNHEY and CDR2 SVGAGI come from the germline V gene. CDR3 sequence reads: CASRDSNQPQHF. CDR3 coding DNA: TGTGCCAGCAGAGACAGTAATCAGCCCCAGCATTTT.

The chain links TRBV19 to TRBJ1-2; D unresolved. Trimming pared 3 bases from V and 8 bases from J, leaving 10 bases between. CDR3 length: 12 residues. Germline assignment: CDR1 LNHDA and CDR2 SQIVND (reference sequence). The CDR3 nucleotides are TGTGCCAGTAGTATTAGCGTCAGGGGCTACACCTTC. Translated, it gives CASSISVRGYTF.

This chain connects TRBV13 to TRBJ2-5; a weak D match, TRBD1 (5 bases). This CDR3 has 12 amino acids. Between the trimmed V and J ends, which lost 4 bases and 4 bases, there was a span of 7 bases. In germline, CDR1 is PRHDT, CDR2 FYEKMQ (reference sequence). The CDR3 loop reads CASSSRAETQYF. The CDR3 DNA reads TGTGCCAGCAGCTCCAGGGCAGAGACCCAGTACTTC.